This passage covers 7 T cell receptor beta chains from one sample sequenced in a study of naive and memory T cell subsets. The study, taken as a whole, reports: Naive repertoires, especially CD8, held a few larger clonotypes, possibly memory cells re-expressing CD45RA.

Both TRBC1 and TRBC2 were covered by a beta constant-region primer of two equimolar oligonucleotides. The ligated cDNA underwent four PCR rounds using SP2 and nested alpha and beta constant-region primers. TCRdb reprocessed the UMI-ligation and nested PCR reads with MiXCR, giving one entry per CDR3 protein. The sample has more than 95,000 distinct CDR3 sequences, around 15% seen once. No cognate antigen is known for these TCRs. The specimen was naive CD8+ T cells from blood. The receptor source for this set is a human donor in good health.

This clonotype was found many times. The chain has TRBV12-3 or TRBV12-4 and TRBJ2-2; no reliable D call. V shed 2 bases and J shed 4 bases, with 11 bases lying between them. The CDR3 contains 15 residues. The CDR3 nucleotides read TGTGCCAGCAGTTTAAGTTCCATGGGCACCGGGGAGCTGTTTTTT. Protein: CASSLSSMGTGELFF.

This clonotype showed up just a few times. V usage is TRBV5-1 and J usage is TRBJ2-7, with 10 bases lining up with TRBD1. J gave up 3 bases and V 1 base, and 4 bases lay outside the gene matches. CDR3 length equals 15 residues. Germline CDR1 and CDR2: SGHRS and YFSETQ. CDR3 region: CASSLSGTGDYEQYF. Written as DNA, the CDR3 is TGCGCCAGCAGCTTGTCAGGGACAGGGGACTACGAGCAGTACTTC. The variable domain in full, completed from reference TRBV5-1 and TRBJ2-7, reads KAGVTQTPRYLIKTRGQQVTLSCSPISGHRSVSWYQQTPGQGLQFLFEYFSETQRNKGNFPGRFSGRQFSNSRSEMNVSTLELGDSALYLCASSLSGTGDYEQYFGPGTRLTVT.

There are a few counts of this clonotype. This chain uses TRBV12-3 or TRBV12-4 with TRBJ2-1; no firm D call. The V end lost 6 bases, the J end lost 4 bases, and 10 bases lay between the germline ends. CDR3 length: 13 residues. The CDR3 reads CASSRTQYNEQFF. Written as DNA, the CDR3 is TGTGCCAGCAGCCGAACCCAGTACAATGAGCAGTTCTTC.

This chain uses TRBV4-2 with TRBJ2-2, with D uncertain. Germline CDR1 and CDR2: LGHNA and YNFKEQ. The CDR3 contains 19 residues. V was pared by 0 bases and J by 0 bases, with 17 bases between. The CDR3 loop reads CASSQDSFQRLANTGELFF. Written as DNA, the CDR3 is TGTGCCAGCAGCCAAGATAGTTTTCAGCGCTTAGCGAACACCGGGGAGCTGTTTTTT.

This clonotype was counted only a few times. The J gene is TRBJ2-7, the V gene TRBV5-1; D is possibly TRBD2 (6 bases). The V gene's germline CDR1 is SGHRS and CDR2 YFSETQ. Trimming shortened V by 1 base and J by 2 bases, and 10 bases separated the two germline ends. This CDR3 has 14 amino acids. DNA of the CDR3: TGCGCCAGCAGCTTGTTGGAGGGACCCTACGAGCAGTACTTC. Translated, it gives CASSLLEGPYEQYF.

The chain couples TRBV7-9 to TRBJ2-3; 8 bases are a match to TRBD2. Trimming removed 4 bases from V and 7 bases from J; junction bases left unmatched: 7. In germline, CDR1 is SEHNR, CDR2 FQNEAQ (reference sequence). The CDR3 has 14 residues. The CDR3 sequence: CASSSLAAMHTQYF. The CDR3 DNA sequence: TGTGCCAGCAGCTCACTAGCGGCCATGCATACGCAGTATTTT.

This chain connects TRBV27 to TRBJ2-3; 16 nucleotides line up with TRBD2. The CDR3 contains 17 residues. V was clipped by 5 bases and J by 4 bases; unmatched bases: 6. Germline-derived CDR1 and CDR2 are MNHEY and SMNVEV (reference sequence). CDR3 loop: CASSRTGTSGGADTQYF. CDR3 nucleotide sequence: TGTGCCAGCAGTCGCACCGGGACTAGCGGGGGGGCAGATACGCAGTATTTT.